These 17 T cell receptor beta chains were all obtained from the same sample, sequenced in a study of identical twins. TCRdb ran MiXCR on the 5' RACE reads and lists one entry per CDR3 protein. The sample consists of fewer than 450,000 distinct CDR3 sequences, approximately 8.7% of them appearing once. The sequencing input was naive T cells sorted from blood. The receptors were sampled from a woman in her forties or fifties in good health.

V and J are TRBV3-1 and TRBJ2-1; 12 nucleotides agree with TRBD2. There are 16 residues in the CDR3. Germline V gene lookup returns CDR1 LGHDT and CDR2 YNNKEL (reference sequence). J was trimmed by 6 bases and V by 1 base; bases with no gene match: 4. The CDR3 DNA sequence: TGTGCCAGCAGCCAAGGCCCTAGCGGGAGGGGCAATGAGCAGTTCTTC. Translating gives CASSQGPSGRGNEQFF.

This clonotype was seen a few times. V and J are TRBV30 and TRBJ2-2; no reliable D call. V was trimmed by 7 bases and J by 7 bases, leaving 7 bases between them. This CDR3 contains 10 residues. Germline V gene sequence: CDR1 GTSNPN, CDR2 SVGIG (reference sequence). CDR3 residues: CAFYVGELFF. The CDR3 DNA is TGTGCCTTCTACGTCGGGGAGCTGTTTTTT.

This clonotype turned up a few times. This chain joins TRBV4-1 and TRBJ2-1; D is perhaps TRBD1 or TRBD2 (5 bases each). Per the germline V gene, CDR1 is MGHRA and CDR2 is YSYEKL. This CDR3 is 14 amino acids long. The V end lost 1 base, the J end lost 6 bases, and 10 bases lay between the germline ends. CDR3 in amino acids: CASSQGRGLNEQFF. The CDR3 nucleotides are TGCGCCAGCAGCCAAGGACGGGGCCTCAATGAGCAGTTCTTC.

This clonotype was detected many times. This chain uses TRBV20-1 with TRBJ2-3; D is uncertain. The CDR3 loop spans 11 amino acids. Germline lookup yields CDR1 DFQATT and CDR2 SNEGSKA (reference sequence). Trimming shortened V by 3 bases and J by 2 bases, and 3 bases separated the two germline ends. This chain's CDR3 is CSASLTDTQYF. The CDR3 DNA sequence: TGCAGTGCTAGCCTCACAGATACGCAGTATTTT.

The J gene is TRBJ1-5, the V gene TRBV14, with 7 bases identical to TRBD1. The junction had 8 bases not matched to a gene; V was cut back by 0 bases and J by 6 bases. Per germline, CDR1 SGHDN and CDR2 FVKESK. CDR3 length: 16 residues. The CDR3 DNA reads TGTGCCAGCAGCCAAGATATTCGACAGGGAAGTCAGCCCCAGCATTTT. It specifies CASSQDIRQGSQPQHF.

This CDR3 reads CATSDFWAESTDTQYF. In DNA form, the CDR3 reads TGTGCCACCAGTGATTTCTGGGCCGAAAGCACAGATACGCAGTATTTT. This rearrangement joins TRBV24-1 to TRBJ2-3; D is undetermined. Between the trimmed V and J ends, which lost 1 base and 0 bases, there was a span of 10 bases. CDR1 is KGHDR and CDR2 is SFDVKD in the germline V gene. CDR3 length equals 16 residues.

This clonotype showed up just a few times. This chain uses TRBV5-1 with TRBJ2-2, with 13 nucleotides matching TRBD2. The trim removed 3 bases at V and 0 bases at J, leaving 5 bases unmatched. There are 18 residues in the CDR3. From germline, CDR1 is SGHRS and CDR2 YFSETQ. The CDR3 sequence is CASSSGTSGNANTGELFF. CDR3 DNA: TGCGCCAGCAGCTCCGGGACTAGCGGGAACGCGAACACCGGGGAGCTGTTTTTT. Filled out from reference TRBV5-1 and TRBJ2-2, the complete variable domain reads KAGVTQTPRYLIKTRGQQVTLSCSPISGHRSVSWYQQTPGQGLQFLFEYFSETQRNKGNFPGRFSGRQFSNSRSEMNVSTLELGDSALYLCASSSGTSGNANTGELFFGEGSRLTVL.

This clonotype occurred a few times. The chain combines TRBV5-1 with TRBJ1-4; 8 bases align to TRBD1. V dropped 4 bases and J dropped 5; count of bases not matched to a gene: 10. This CDR3 spans 16 amino acids. CDR1 and CDR2 from the germline V gene are SGHRS and YFSETQ. The CDR3 DNA is TGCGCCAGCAGCCTAACGCCTACAGGGGGAAATGAAAAACTGTTTTTT. This codes for CASSLTPTGGNEKLFF.

This clonotype was counted ten times or more. The chain has TRBV27 and TRBJ2-1, with 10 nucleotides matching TRBD2. The V and J ends lost 6 bases and 4 bases, in that order; junction bases with no gene match: 6. Germline values: CDR1 MNHEY, CDR2 SMNVEV (reference sequence). This CDR3 region has 15 residues. As DNA, the CDR3 is TGTGCCAGCAGCCCAAGCGGGGGGGTATACAATGAGCAGTTCTTC. It specifies CASSPSGGVYNEQFF.

This clonotype was counted at least ten times. V and J are TRBV5-1 and TRBJ2-2; D not certain. This CDR3 is built from 12 residues. V was trimmed by 2 bases and J by 6 bases, leaving 5 bases between them. The germline CDR1 and CDR2 sequences are SGHRS and YFSETQ. The CDR3 sequence is CASSFSPGELFF. In DNA form, the CDR3 reads TGCGCCAGCAGCTTCAGTCCCGGGGAGCTGTTTTTT.

This clonotype was detected a few times. The V call is TRBV19, the J call TRBJ2-3, with D uncertain. The germline V gene has CDR1 LNHDA and CDR2 SQIVND (reference sequence). The CDR3 is made up of 14 amino acids. The V gene lost 3 bases and the J gene lost 2 bases, with 9 bases spanning the gap. CDR3 DNA: TGTGCCAGTAGTATGATGCGGTACACAGATACGCAGTATTTT. As protein: CASSMMRYTDTQYF.

This clonotype turned up a few times. CDR3 loop: CASSQEGWRLETQYF. The CDR3 bases are TGTGCCAGCAGCCAAGAGGGCTGGCGCTTGGAGACCCAGTACTTC. The chain has TRBV3-1 and TRBJ2-5; no definite D call. The CDR3 is made up of 15 amino acids. Germline CDR1 LGHDT, CDR2 YNNKEL (reference sequence). V was cut by 0 bases and J by 5 bases, with 13 bases left in between.

The J gene is TRBJ2-1, the V gene TRBV19; 8 bases line up with TRBD2. Germline CDR1 is LNHDA and CDR2 is SQIVND (reference sequence). The CDR3 has 15 amino acids. V shed 8 bases and J 7 bases; nucleotides not matched to a gene: 13. CDR3 in DNA: TGTGCCAGTTCGCAGCGGGAGAGGCTATGGAATGAGCAGTTCTTC. It translates to CASSQRERLWNEQFF.

This clonotype has at least ten counts. V is TRBV20-1 and J is TRBJ2-4, with TRBD1 as a possible D gene (6 bases). V was cut by 0 bases and J by 3 bases, with 15 bases left in between. CDR3 size: 16 residues. CDR1 DFQATT and CDR2 SNEGSKA come from the germline V gene (reference sequence). CDR3 sequence (DNA): TGCAGTGCTAGAGACTCCGGGACAACGCACAAAAACATTCAGTACTTC. Protein product: CSARDSGTTHKNIQYF.

This rearrangement joins TRBV20-1 to TRBJ2-5, with 10 bases matching TRBD2. Unmatched junction bases numbered 17, after V lost 4 bases and J lost 3 bases. The CDR3 length is 18 residues. Germline V gene sequence: CDR1 DFQATT, CDR2 SNEGSKA (reference sequence). The CDR3 DNA reads TGCAGTGCTACCACCCTAGGGTTTGGAGCGGGAGGGAAAGAGACCCAGTACTTC. This codes for CSATTLGFGAGGKETQYF.

There are a few counts of this clonotype. The rearrangement uses TRBV4-2 and TRBJ1-1; D is unclear. There are 14 residues in the CDR3. Germline assignment: CDR1 LGHNA and CDR2 YNFKEQ. V was pared by 0 bases and J by 4 bases, with 9 bases between. CDR3 loop: CASSQDGRVTEAFF. CDR3 DNA sequence: TGTGCCAGCAGCCAAGATGGGCGGGTCACTGAAGCTTTCTTT.

This clonotype was observed a few times. V usage is TRBV29-1 and J usage is TRBJ1-1; weak D call: TRBD1 (5 bases). CDR1 and CDR2 (germline): SQVTM, ANQGSEA. V lost 7 bases, J lost 0 bases, and 12 bases lay in between. The CDR3 length is 13 residues. The CDR3 region has the DNA TGCAGCGCCAGACAGCGTCTGAACACTGAAGCTTTCTTT. The encoded protein is CSARQRLNTEAFF.